Shown below are 24 T cell receptor beta chains from a single sample sequenced in a study of shared clonotypes between healthy human individuals. TCRdb's copy holds only in-frame clones and misses some; the assay was immunoSEQ multiplex PCR. The sample carries around 700,000 clones, approximately 90% recorded once. Terminally differentiated effector memory CD45RA+ cells were left out of the naive CD8 fraction, which was CD45RO-negative and positively selected for CCR7. Sequenced material: naive CD8+ T cells sorted from blood. The source of these receptors is a man aged 25-40 years in good health.

The chain couples TRBV5-1 to TRBJ1-1; D ambiguous. The CDR3 loop spans 16 amino acids. Germline values: CDR1 SGHRS, CDR2 YFSETQ. Trimming pared 0 bases from V and 2 bases from J, leaving 14 bases between. The CDR3 spells CASSLDRHRSNTEAFF. As DNA, the CDR3 is TGCGCCAGCAGCTTGGACCGTCACAGATCTAACACTGAAGCTTTCTTT.

The rearrangement joins TRBV28 to TRBJ2-7; D is possibly TRBD1 (5 bases). The V end was cut by 3 bases, the J end by 0 bases, with 12 bases between. The germline gives CDR1 MDHEN, CDR2 SYDVKM. The CDR3 spans 15 residues. The CDR3 region is CASSLIGDTSYEQYF. DNA for the CDR3: TGTGCCAGCAGTTTGATAGGGGATACCTCCTACGAGCAGTACTTC. The full variable domain, rest sourced from reference TRBV28 and TRBJ2-7, is DVKVTQSSRYLVKRTGEKVFLECVQDMDHENMFWYRQDPGLGLRLIYFSYDVKMKEKGDIPEGYSVSREKKERFSLILESASTNQTSMYLCASSLIGDTSYEQYFGPGTRLTVT.

This chain joins TRBV6-1 and TRBJ2-5; D call uncertain. The J call is doubtful: the DNA matches TRBJ2-7 better. Germline V gene data show CDR1 as MNHNS and CDR2 as SASEGT. The CDR3 is made up of 16 amino acids. DNA of the CDR3: TGTGCCAGCAGTGAATTCGGCAAGTCGGGCTCCTACGAGCAGTACTTC. It is translated as CASSEFGKSGSYEQYF.

The CDR3 protein is CASSGFHENTEAFF. CDR3 nucleotide sequence: TGTGCCAGCAGTGGCTTCCATGAAAACACTGAAGCTTTCTTT. The chain combines TRBV6-1 with TRBJ1-1, with D unclear. Trimming took 4 bases from V and 2 from J, leaving 11 bases between them. CDR1 is MNHNS and CDR2 is SASEGT in the germline V gene. The CDR3 loop spans 14 amino acids.

In the case of this clone: Relative to the germline gene, one junction end is altered; a read error may explain this. J is TRBJ2-2 and V is TRBV7-7; 8 positions agree with TRBD2. This CDR3 region has 14 residues. The germline V gene encodes CDR1 SSHAT and CDR2 FNYEAQ (reference sequence). CDR3 DNA sequence: TGTGCTAGCAGCCCCGGGGGGGGAACCGGGGAGCTGTTTTTT. Translating it yields CASSPGGGTGELFF.

The chain is built from TRBV29-1 and TRBJ2-5, with TRBD1 matching over 7 bases. V was pared by 1 base and J by 3 bases, with 5 bases of the junction left unmatched. This CDR3 region has 14 residues. The V gene's germline CDR1 is SQVTM and CDR2 ANQGSEA. CDR3 sequence reads: CSVEGGQPKETQYF. The CDR3 region has the DNA TGCAGCGTTGAAGGGGGACAGCCCAAAGAGACCCAGTACTTC.

CDR3 protein: CASSIRWMGNEQYF. CDR3 DNA sequence: TGTGCCAGTAGTATAAGGTGGATGGGCAACGAGCAGTACTTC. The rearrangement links TRBV19 to TRBJ2-7; D unclear. The CDR3 sequence is 14 residues long. Germline V gene lookup returns CDR1 LNHDA and CDR2 SQIVND (reference sequence). V was cut by 2 bases and J by 5 bases, with 13 bases left in between.

A single count supports this clone. The chain joins TRBV28 to TRBJ2-3; 8 bases agree with TRBD1. The CDR3 contains 15 residues. V dropped 6 bases and J dropped 6; count of bases not matched to a gene: 11. The V gene's germline CDR1 is MDHEN and CDR2 SYDVKM. CDR3 sequence: CASRLDRGLGDTQYF. The CDR3 coding sequence is TGTGCCAGCAGGCTAGACAGGGGCCTGGGGGATACGCAGTATTTT.

The gene calls are TRBV2 and TRBJ2-2, with D perhaps matching TRBD1 or TRBD2 (5 bases each). Germline CDR1 reads SNHLY; CDR2 reads FYNNEI. CDR3 length: 15 residues. Deletions cut 1 base from V and 5 bases from J, with 11 bases between. CDR3 region: CASSEEGWGTGELFF. Written as DNA, the CDR3 is TGTGCCAGCAGTGAAGAAGGATGGGGGACCGGGGAGCTGTTTTTT.

The CDR3 spells CASSIGVSIATNEKLFF. DNA for the CDR3: TGTGCCAGTAGTATCGGGGTCAGCATAGCAACTAATGAAAAACTGTTTTTT. The chain combines TRBV19 with TRBJ1-4; D remains unclear. V gave up 3 bases and J gave up 0 bases, with 14 bases separating them. CDR1 and CDR2 (germline): LNHDA, SQIVND (reference sequence). CDR3 size: 17 residues.

The V gene is TRBV7-9, the J gene TRBJ2-1; D not resolved. The CDR3 is 14 residues long. The V gene lost 2 bases and the J gene lost 8 bases, with 13 bases spanning the gap. Germline V CDR1 and CDR2: SEHNR, FQNEAQ (reference sequence). The CDR3 loop reads CASSLIPARDEQFF. The CDR3 DNA reads TGTGCCAGCAGCTTAATTCCAGCTAGAGATGAGCAGTTCTTC.

Details on this clone: The sample holds other DNA sequences that translate to the same CDR3. This sequence joins TRBV27 and TRBJ2-1; D is unresolved. V gave up 6 bases and J gave up 4 bases, with 10 bases separating them. The length of the CDR3 is 13 residues. Per the germline V gene, CDR1 is MNHEY and CDR2 is SMNVEV (reference sequence). The CDR3 DNA reads TGTGCCAGCAGAGTCTCTTCGTACAATGAGCAGTTCTTC. Translating it yields CASRVSSYNEQFF.

The rearrangement joins TRBV6-1 to TRBJ2-1; D unresolved. The germline V gene has CDR1 MNHNS and CDR2 SASEGT. V lost 0 bases, J lost 3 bases, and 15 bases lay in between. CDR3 length: 17 residues. This CDR3 reads CASSEAGSNSRYNEQFF. The CDR3 DNA reads as TGTGCCAGCAGTGAAGCCGGCTCCAATAGCCGCTACAATGAGCAGTTCTTC.

This chain links TRBV28 with TRBJ2-7; TRBD2 might be the D (6 bases). Germline CDR1 reads MDHEN; CDR2 reads SYDVKM. The V gene lost 3 bases and the J gene lost 9 bases, with 18 bases spanning the gap. This CDR3 has 14 amino acids. The CDR3 region has the DNA TGTGCCAGCAGTTTCCCCGGGACTCCCTTGGGGCAGTACTTC. Its protein is CASSFPGTPLGQYF.

The gene calls are TRBV29-1 and TRBJ1-1; TRBD1 matches 7 bases. V was pared by 4 bases and J by 2 bases, with 7 bases of the junction left unmatched. This CDR3 has 14 amino acids. The V gene's germline CDR1 is SQVTM and CDR2 ANQGSEA. CDR3 protein: CSVVAGGANTEAFF. The CDR3 DNA reads TGCAGCGTTGTGGCAGGGGGTGCAAACACTGAAGCTTTCTTT.

Here the CDR3 reads CASRETGGKETQYF. The CDR3 nucleotides read TGTGCCAGCAGAGAAACAGGGGGAAAAGAGACCCAGTACTTC. This rearrangement joins TRBV6-1 to TRBJ2-5; TRBD1 matches 8 bases. This CDR3 has 14 residues. Germline V CDR1 and CDR2: MNHNS, SASEGT. The J segment lost 3 bases and the V segment lost 6 bases, leaving 6 bases of the junction unmatched.

This chain joins TRBV5-1 and TRBJ1-1, with D tentatively TRBD1 (5 bases). Trimming took 4 bases from V and 1 from J, leaving 11 bases between them. CDR1 and CDR2 from the germline V gene are SGHRS and YFSETQ. The CDR3 is 14 residues long. Here the CDR3 reads CASSPLGQNTEAFF. The CDR3 bases are TGCGCCAGCAGCCCCCTCGGACAGAACACTGAAGCTTTCTTT.

J is TRBJ2-7 and V is TRBV13, with TRBD2 identical over 10 bases. Germline V lookup: CDR1 PRHDT, CDR2 FYEKMQ (reference sequence). The J segment lost 5 bases and the V segment lost 1 base, leaving 5 bases of the junction unmatched. This CDR3 is 15 amino acids long. CDR3 nucleotides: TGTGCCAGCAGCTTAGTTCTAGCGGGAGTTAACGAGCAGTACTTC. Protein product: CASSLVLAGVNEQYF.

About this clone itself: The identical CDR3 is also encoded by other nucleotide sequences in the sample. The chain combines TRBV7-9 with TRBJ1-1, with no clear D. Germline CDR1 and CDR2: SEHNR and FQNEAQ (reference sequence). The V gene lost 5 bases and the J gene lost 5 bases, with 9 bases spanning the gap. The CDR3 consists of 12 residues. DNA for the CDR3: TGTGCCAGCAGCCTGTTTGGGACTGAAGCTTTCTTT. Protein sequence: CASSLFGTEAFF.

This clone showed up just once. V and J are TRBV7-8 and TRBJ2-5, with D possibly TRBD1 on 6 matching bases. CDR1 and CDR2 (germline): SGHVS, FQNEAQ. V was clipped by 3 bases and J by 2 bases, with 13 bases between them. The CDR3 consists of 15 residues. The DNA for the CDR3 is TGTGCCAGCAGCTTTCTGGCAGGGGAACAAGAGACCCAGTACTTC. This gives the protein CASSFLAGEQETQYF.

This clone was recorded once. This sequence joins TRBV7-9 and TRBJ1-1; D is uncertain. CDR1 is SEHNR and CDR2 is FQNEAQ in the germline V gene (reference sequence). V shed 6 bases and J shed 0 bases, with 5 bases lying between them. The CDR3 extends over 12 amino acids. As DNA, the CDR3 is TGTGCCAGCAGGATCCTGAACACTGAAGCTTTCTTT. This codes for CASRILNTEAFF.

V and J are TRBV29-1 and TRBJ1-2; no reliable D call. The CDR3 covers 17 residues. V lost 1 base and J lost 7, with 25 bases in between. Per the germline V gene, CDR1 is SQVTM and CDR2 is ANQGSEA. The CDR3 DNA follows: TGCAGCGTTGAAGTTCCCTTTGATGGGAAGACGTCTTTTGGCTACACCTTC. It yields the protein CSVEVPFDGKTSFGYTF.

The rearrangement joins TRBV11-2 to TRBJ1-1, with D unresolved. CDR1 and CDR2 from the germline V gene are SGHAT and FQNNGV. V dropped 4 bases and J dropped 7 bases, with 10 bases sitting between them. This CDR3 contains 12 residues. CDR3 in amino acids: CASSSIQNEAFF. CDR3 nucleotide sequence: TGTGCCAGCAGCTCCATCCAGAATGAAGCTTTCTTT.

As for this clone: The DNA is omitted, as the CDR3 cannot be located on it reliably, and the CDR3 follows TCRdb's listing. The chain recombines TRBV28 with TRBJ1-2. Termini included, the CDR3 measures 13 amino acids. Germline V CDR1 and CDR2: MDHEN, SYDVKM. The CDR3 here is CASSSSGVLDYTF.